Shown below are 15 T cell receptor beta chains from a single sample sequenced in a study of control samples from healthy donors and cancer patients. Profiling relied on immunoSEQ multiplex PCR, and the TCRdb table lists in-frame clones only, not all of them. This sample has approximately 190,000 clones; around 93% occur once, and the top ten carry 1.5% to 2%. Sequences were obtained from blood. Receptors originate from a man aged 30-40 years in good health.

The V call is TRBV4-1, the J call TRBJ2-3; 7 nucleotides agree with TRBD1. The V gene's germline CDR1 is MGHRA and CDR2 YSYEKL. Unmatched junction bases numbered 14, after V lost 2 bases and J lost 6 bases. CDR3 length equals 17 residues. The CDR3 region has the DNA TGCGCCAGCAGCCAAACCGAAGGGGGCGCCGGTGGGGATACGCAGTATTTT. It specifies CASSQTEGGAGGDTQYF.

This rearrangement joins TRBV5-1 to TRBJ1-5; the D gene is possibly TRBD1 (5 bases). The CDR3 consists of 15 residues. Trimming removed 3 bases from V and 4 bases from J, with 14 bases in between. Per the germline V gene, CDR1 is SGHRS and CDR2 is YFSETQ. CDR3 DNA: TGCGCCAGCAGCTCGGACGGGGGTAGGAATCAGCCCCAGCATTTT. It encodes CASSSDGGRNQPQHF. Full variable domain (outside the CDR3, taken from reference TRBV5-1 and TRBJ1-5): KAGVTQTPRYLIKTRGQQVTLSCSPISGHRSVSWYQQTPGQGLQFLFEYFSETQRNKGNFPGRFSGRQFSNSRSEMNVSTLELGDSALYLCASSSDGGRNQPQHFGDGTRLSIL.

The gene calls are TRBV2 and TRBJ1-6; possibly TRBD1 for D (6 bases). V lost 5 bases, J lost 3 bases, and 23 bases lay in between. This CDR3 region has 19 residues. Germline-derived CDR1 and CDR2 are SNHLY and FYNNEI. CDR3: CASSRAFLTDRVYNSPLHF. In DNA, the CDR3 is TGTGCCAGCAGTAGGGCTTTTTTGACGGACAGAGTCTATAATTCACCCCTCCACTTT.

This clone has a single count. CDR3 protein: CAISDPGRTGTEAFF. CDR3 nucleotides: TGTGCCATCAGTGACCCCGGACGGACTGGGACTGAAGCTTTCTTT. The chain carries TRBV10-3 and TRBJ1-1; D uncertain. The CDR3 runs 15 residues. The V and J ends lost 3 bases and 5 bases respectively, with 16 bases between them. From germline, CDR1 is ENHRY and CDR2 SYGVKD.

A few counts support this clone. The same CDR3 is also encoded by other DNA sequences in this sample. The chain links TRBV5-1 to TRBJ1-5, with D possibly TRBD1 on 5 matching bases. V was cut by 0 bases and J by 4 bases, with 8 bases left in between. Germline CDR1 and CDR2: SGHRS and YFSETQ. The CDR3 has 14 residues. The CDR3 sequence: CASSLAGGNQPQHF. Written as DNA, the CDR3 is TGCGCCAGCAGCTTGGCCGGGGGAAATCAGCCCCAGCATTTT.

This clone was found once. The V gene is TRBV6-5, the J gene TRBJ2-1; possibly TRBD1 for D (5 bases). This CDR3 has 11 residues. Germline values: CDR1 MNHEY, CDR2 SVGAGI. Trimming cost V 8 bases and J 5 bases, with 7 bases left between them. CDR3 amino acids: CASAGHNEQFF. The CDR3 DNA follows: TGTGCCAGCGCAGGGCACAATGAGCAGTTCTTC.

CDR3 in amino acids: CASTAKVGRNSQPQHF. In DNA, the CDR3 is TGTGCCAGCACCGCTAAGGTGGGTCGGAACAGCCAGCCCCAGCATTTT. This chain connects TRBV27 to TRBJ1-5; D remains unclear. Germline CDR1 reads MNHEY; CDR2 reads SMNVEV (reference sequence). V was cut by 7 bases and J by 7 bases, with 23 bases left in between. This CDR3 has 16 amino acids.

V usage is TRBV7-6 and J usage is TRBJ2-1, with D hard to call. The germline gives CDR1 SGHVS, CDR2 FNYEAQ. The CDR3 has 14 residues. Trimming removed 3 bases from V and 8 bases from J, with 14 bases in between. The DNA for the CDR3 is TGTGCCAGCAGCTTGACATCAGCCACCCATGAGCAGTTCTTC. Amino acids: CASSLTSATHEQFF.

J is TRBJ2-3 and V is TRBV6-5; D gene uncertain. The CDR3 loop spans 15 amino acids. Germline CDR1 and CDR2: MNHEY and SVGAGI. V was pared by 4 bases and J by 0 bases, with 11 bases between. The CDR3 here is CASSSRAFSTDTQYF. For the CDR3, the DNA is TGTGCCAGCAGTTCCCGCGCCTTTAGCACAGATACGCAGTATTTT.

The V and J genes are TRBV11-2 and TRBJ1-4, with D perhaps matching TRBD1 (6 bases). The CDR3 is 17 amino acids. Germline V CDR1 and CDR2: SGHAT, FQNNGV. The germline V and J ends were trimmed by 0 bases and 4 bases, with 15 bases remaining between them. The DNA of the CDR3 is TGTGCCAGCAGCTTAGACCCCAGGAAAGGGGGTAATGAAAAACTGTTTTTT. Protein: CASSLDPRKGGNEKLFF.

V gene TRBV6-5 combines with J gene TRBJ1-5; 12 positions agree with TRBD1. The V and J ends lost 6 bases and 3 bases, in that order; junction bases with no gene match: 3. The V gene's germline CDR1 is MNHEY and CDR2 SVGAGI. There are 15 residues in the CDR3. Here the CDR3 DNA reads TGTGCCAGCAGAGAGGGACAGGGGGCCAATCAGCCCCAGCATTTT. Amino acids: CASREGQGANQPQHF.

The V gene is TRBV10-1, the J gene TRBJ1-2, with a possible D match to TRBD1 (6 bases). This CDR3 spans 13 amino acids. Germline CDR1 WNHNN, CDR2 SYGVQD (reference sequence). The V end was cut by 6 bases, the J end by 1 base, with 9 bases between. The CDR3 region has the DNA TGCGCCAGCAGCGAGGACAGTAACTATGGCTACACCTTC. This gives the protein CASSEDSNYGYTF.

V is TRBV10-3 and J is TRBJ1-2; D possibly corresponds to TRBD1 (5 bases). V dropped 11 bases and J dropped 8 bases, with 12 bases sitting between them. The CDR3 runs 10 residues. Germline V gene lookup returns CDR1 ENHRY and CDR2 SYGVKD. The CDR3 loop reads CAFSGEGYTF. DNA of the CDR3: TGTGCCTTTTCGGGGGAGGGCTACACCTTC.

V and J are TRBV3-1 (or the pseudogene TRBV3-2) and TRBJ1-5; D unclear. The germline V gene has CDR1 LGHDT and CDR2 YNNKEL (reference sequence). The ends were cut back, 1 base at V and 4 bases at J, with 5 bases in the middle. The CDR3 runs 13 residues. The CDR3 DNA reads TGTGCCAGCAGCCAAGCGTTTAATCAGCCCCAGCATTTT. This codes for CASSQAFNQPQHF.

The CDR3 is CASSSFYSNQPQHF. The DNA for the CDR3 is TGCGCCAGCAGCTCCTTCTATAGCAATCAGCCCCAGCATTTT. The V and J genes are TRBV10-2 and TRBJ1-5; no clear D. Germline V gene sequence: CDR1 WSHSY, CDR2 SAAADI. The CDR3 runs 14 residues. Trimming stripped 6 bases from V and 0 bases from J, with 9 bases between.